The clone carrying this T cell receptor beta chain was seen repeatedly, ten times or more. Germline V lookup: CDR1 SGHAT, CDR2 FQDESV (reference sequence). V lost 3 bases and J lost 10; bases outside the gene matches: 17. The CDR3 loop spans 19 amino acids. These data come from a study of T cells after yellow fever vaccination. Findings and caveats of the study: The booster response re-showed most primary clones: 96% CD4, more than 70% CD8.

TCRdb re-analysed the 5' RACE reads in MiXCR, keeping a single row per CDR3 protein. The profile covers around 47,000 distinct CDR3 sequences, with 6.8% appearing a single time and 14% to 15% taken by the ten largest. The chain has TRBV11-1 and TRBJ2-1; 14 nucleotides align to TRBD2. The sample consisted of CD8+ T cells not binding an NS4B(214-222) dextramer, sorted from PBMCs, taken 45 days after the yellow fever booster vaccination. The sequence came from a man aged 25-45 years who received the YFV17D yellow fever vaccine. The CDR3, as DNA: TGTGCCAGCAGCTTTCCGGGACTAGCGGGAGAGACCGGGTACGAGGAGCAGTTCTTC. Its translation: CASSFPGLAGETGYEEQFF.